The rows below give T cell receptor beta chains drawn from one sample of a study of T cells in Graves' hyperthyroidism and ophthalmopathy. TCRdb ran MiXCR on the multiplex PCR reads and lists one entry per CDR3 protein. This table has nearly 600,000 distinct CDR3 sequences, 11% to 15% appearing once. Specimen: blood. All receptors derive from a woman between 18 and 29 years old with Graves' ophthalmopathy. CDR3s include the opening cysteine and the closing phenylalanine or tryptophan. A D gene is named only where the DNA matches it firmly. A row's size may be missing; if present it is once, few, many or a size class.

NA,NA,TRBJ1-1,TRBV20-1,CSAPGQNTEAFF,TGCAGTGCCCCTGGACAAAACACTGAAGCTTTCTTT
NA,TRBD2,TRBJ2-3,TRBV7-2,CASSRSGSADTQYF,TGTGCCAGCAGCCGTAGCGGGAGCGCAGATACGCAGTATTTT
NA,NA,TRBJ1-2,TRBV10-3,CAISGRDLLNYGYTF,TGTGCCATCAGTGGGAGGGACCTCCTCAACTATGGCTACACCTTC
many,NA,TRBJ1-2,TRBV5-1,CASSLRDGILGYTF,TGCGCCAGCAGCTTACGGGACGGCATCCTGGGCTACACCTTC
many,NA,TRBJ1-2,TRBV20-1,CSAPGNLGYTF,TGCAGTGCCCCCGGAAACTTAGGCTACACCTTC
many,NA,TRBJ2-7,TRBV5-1,CASSFGTPDYEQYF,TGCGCCAGCAGCTTCGGGACACCGGACTACGAGCAGTACTTC
many,NA,TRBJ1-4,TRBV5-1,CASKQTLNEKLFF,TGCGCCAGCAAACAGACCCTCAATGAAAAACTGTTTTTT
many,TRBD2,TRBJ2-7,TRBV27,CASMVYAGGNGAKEQYF,TGTGCCAGCATGGTGTACGCGGGAGGGAACGGGGCGAAGGAGCAGTACTTC
few,TRBD2,TRBJ2-5,TRBV6-6,CASSYHSGSAETQYF,TGTGCCAGCAGTTACCATAGCGGGAGCGCGGAGACCCAGTACTTC
few,TRBD1,TRBJ1-2,TRBV5-1,CASPSTGAAKSLYGYTF,TGCGCCAGCCCATCGACAGGGGCCGCCAAATCCCTCTATGGCTACACCTTC
many,NA,TRBJ1-5,TRBV7-2,CASSLELGYQPQHF,TGTGCCAGCAGCTTAGAACTGGGTTACCAGCCCCAGCATTTT
few,NA,TRBJ2-1,TRBV11-3,CASSRLREGQYNEQFF,TGTGCCAGCAGCCGACTTAGGGAGGGACAATACAATGAGCAGTTCTTC
few,NA,TRBJ1-2,TRBV11-2,CASSATNRQARYGYTF,TGTGCCAGCAGCGCCACTAATAGACAGGCCCGCTATGGCTACACCTTC
many,NA,TRBJ1-1,TRBV29-1,CSVERANGGTEAFF,TGCAGCGTTGAACGGGCCAACGGGGGCACTGAAGCTTTCTTT
many,NA,TRBJ2-7,TRBV3-1,CASSQDWQGREQYF,TGTGCCAGCAGCCAAGATTGGCAGGGACGCGAGCAGTACTTC
NA,NA,TRBJ2-3,TRBV9,CASSTGPEPTDTQYF,TGTGCCAGCAGCACGGGCCCGGAGCCCACAGATACGCAGTATTTT
few,TRBD2,TRBJ2-3,TRBV6-4,CASSDVASGTGTQYF,TGTGCCAGCAGTGACGTGGCTAGCGGCACAGGTACGCAGTATTTT
many,NA,TRBJ2-7,TRBV20-1,CSARATGSPGFYEQYF,TGCAGTGCTAGAGCCACCGGGAGCCCAGGGTTCTACGAGCAGTACTTC
many,NA,TRBJ1-1,TRBV19,CASSIDSLNTEAFF,TGTGCCAGTAGTATTGACAGCCTGAACACTGAAGCTTTCTTT
many,NA,TRBJ2-1,TRBV29-1,CSVESGPFLSNEQFF,TGCAGCGTTGAGTCAGGGCCTTTCCTGAGCAATGAGCAGTTCTTC
many,NA,TRBJ1-4,TRBV6-5,CASSYSAGEKLFF,TGTGCCAGCAGTTACTCGGCTGGGGAAAAACTGTTTTTT
NA,NA,TRBJ1-1,TRBV30,CAWRAGTLEAFF,TGTGCCTGGAGAGCCGGGACACTTGAAGCTTTCTTT
NA,NA,TRBJ2-7,TRBV6-5,CASSYSGGTVLGEQYF,TGTGCCAGCAGTTACTCTGGGGGGACAGTCCTAGGGGAGCAGTACTTC
NA,TRBD2,TRBJ2-2,TRBV9,CASSVPGLAGNTGELFF,TGTGCCAGCAGCGTACCCGGACTAGCGGGAAACACCGGGGAGCTGTTTTTT
many,TRBD2,TRBJ2-7,TRBV7-8,CASSWRGLALTYEQYF,TGTGCCAGCAGCTGGAGAGGACTAGCGCTTACCTACGAGCAGTACTTC
NA,NA,TRBJ1-5,TRBV19,CASKTYGDTNNQPQHF,TGTGCCAGTAAGACTTACGGGGACACGAACAATCAGCCCCAGCATTTT
few,NA,TRBJ2-2,TRBV7-2,CASSRQGALNTGELFF,TGTGCCAGCAGCCGACAAGGGGCACTTAACACCGGGGAGCTGTTTTTT
many,NA,TRBJ2-7,TRBV6-2/TRBV6-3,CASRGTLSSYEQYF,TGTGCCAGCAGAGGGACATTGAGCTCCTACGAGCAGTACTTC
many,NA,TRBJ2-3,TRBV28,CASSLGADFTDTQYF,TGTGCCAGCAGTTTGGGGGCAGACTTTACAGATACGCAGTATTTT
NA,NA,TRBJ2-1,TRBV9,CASSVNRDFLSSYNGQFF,TGTGCCAGCAGCGTAAACCGGGACTTCTTGAGCTCCTACAATGGGCAGTTCTTC
many,NA,TRBJ1-2,TRBV5-1,CASSLGSPYGYTF,TGCGCCAGCAGCTTGGGGAGTCCCTATGGCTACACCTTC
many,NA,TRBJ2-1,TRBV7-3,CASSYDTYNEQFF,TGTGCCAGCAGCTATGACACGTACAATGAGCAGTTCTTC
many,NA,TRBJ2-5,TRBV20-1,CRAIGGDSQETQYF,TGCAGAGCTATAGGGGGGGACTCCCAAGAGACCCAGTACTTC
many,TRBD1,TRBJ2-7,TRBV6-1,CASSEAGWTGGYEQYF,TGTGCCAGCAGTGAAGCTGGGTGGACAGGGGGCTACGAGCAGTACTTC
many,TRBD2,TRBJ2-3,TRBV20-1,CSARGLAREFTDTQYF,TGCAGTGCTAGGGGACTAGCGAGAGAATTCACAGATACGCAGTATTTT
many,NA,TRBJ2-3,TRBV30,CAWSWGGQRRTDTQYF,TGTGCCTGGAGCTGGGGGGGGCAGCGTCGCACAGATACGCAGTATTTT
NA,TRBD2,TRBJ2-1,TRBV19,CASSTSSGLSYNEQFF,TGTGCCAGTAGTACTTCTAGCGGGCTCTCCTACAATGAGCAGTTCTTC
many,NA,TRBJ1-1,TRBV3-1,CASSHVGLNTEAFF,TGTGCCAGCAGCCACGTAGGCCTGAACACTGAAGCTTTCTTT
NA,NA,TRBJ2-1,TRBV5-1,CASSLSGPYSEQFF,TGCGCCAGCAGCTTGAGCGGGCCCTACAGTGAGCAGTTCTTC
NA,NA,TRBJ1-5,TRBV19,CASSIGTGVSNQPQHF,TGTGCCAGTAGTATAGGAACAGGAGTAAGCAATCAGCCCCAGCATTTT
many,TRBD1,TRBJ2-7,TRBV5-1,CASSPTGQGDEQYF,TGCGCCAGCAGCCCGACAGGGCAGGGTGACGAGCAGTACTTC
few,TRBD2,TRBJ2-2,TRBV4-2,CASSPGKAGGVTGELFF,TGTGCCAGCAGCCCGGGGAAAGCGGGAGGGGTCACCGGGGAGCTGTTTTTT
many,NA,TRBJ1-1,TRBV30,CAWSAYLRTEAFF,TGTGCCTGGAGTGCATACCTTCGAACTGAAGCTTTCTTT
few,NA,TRBJ1-2,TRBV20-1,CSARVGPRLSYGYTF,TGCAGTGCTAGAGTGGGACCACGTCTTTCCTATGGCTACACCTTC
many,TRBD2,TRBJ2-1,TRBV10-3,CAISESASGRYNEQFF,TGTGCCATCAGTGAGTCGGCTAGCGGGAGATACAATGAGCAGTTCTTC
many,TRBD1,TRBJ1-2,TRBV20-1,CSAWGTGGSRDYGYTF,TGCAGTGCCTGGGGGACAGGGGGCTCTAGGGACTATGGCTACACCTTC
NA,TRBD2,TRBJ2-3,TRBV12-3/TRBV12-4,CASSFGGLAGSTDTQYF,TGTGCCAGCAGTTTCGGGGGACTAGCGGGGTCCACAGATACGCAGTATTTT
once,TRBD2,TRBJ2-1,TRBV24-1,CATSAWTSGRAGEQFF,TGTGCCACCAGTGCCTGGACTAGCGGGAGGGCCGGTGAGCAGTTCTTC
few,TRBD2,TRBJ2-7,TRBV28,CASSFGSKGLAGGAYEQYF,TGTGCCAGCAGTTTTGGGTCCAAGGGACTAGCGGGAGGGGCCTACGAGCAGTACTTC
many,NA,TRBJ2-4,TRBV7-2,CASSFDATGHLAKNIQYF,TGTGCCAGCAGCTTCGACGCGACAGGCCACTTGGCCAAAAACATTCAGTACTTC
many,NA,TRBJ1-5,TRBV18,CASSPDRESQPQHF,TGTGCCAGCTCACCCGACAGAGAAAGTCAGCCCCAGCATTTT
many,NA,TRBJ2-7,TRBV10-3,CAISGESPTGPHSYEQYF,TGTGCCATCAGTGGGGAGTCTCCAACAGGACCCCACTCCTACGAGCAGTACTTC
NA,NA,TRBJ2-5,TRBV2,CASSLGLRDGLRTPLQETQYF,TGTGCCAGCAGTTTAGGGCTCCGGGACGGCCTTCGGACACCCCTTCAAGAGACCCAGTACTTC
NA,TRBD1,TRBJ2-1,TRBV7-3,CASSLTGGAGYNEQFF,TGTGCCAGCAGCTTAACAGGGGGCGCCGGCTACAATGAGCAGTTCTTC
many,NA,TRBJ2-7,TRBV30,CAWSEGDHYEQYF,TGTGCCTGGAGTGAGGGAGACCACTACGAGCAGTACTTC
NA,NA,TRBJ1-4,TRBV19,CASSMSRATKEKLFF,TGTGCCAGTAGTATGTCCCGGGCCACAAAGGAAAAACTGTTTTTT
many,NA,TRBJ2-7,TRBV20-1,CSPVPVEGAYEQYF,TGCAGTCCTGTCCCCGTTGAGGGAGCCTACGAGCAGTACTTC
few,NA,TRBJ2-3,TRBV29-1,CSARGTSTDTQYF,TGCAGCGCCAGAGGGACTAGCACAGATACGCAGTATTTT
few,TRBD2,TRBJ2-5,TRBV5-1,CASSFTGTSGTETQYF,TGCGCCAGCAGCTTTACCGGGACTAGCGGGACGGAGACCCAGTACTTC
NA,NA,TRBJ2-5,TRBV15,CATSRPPVETQYF,TGTGCCACCAGCAGACCCCCGGTGGAGACCCAGTACTTC